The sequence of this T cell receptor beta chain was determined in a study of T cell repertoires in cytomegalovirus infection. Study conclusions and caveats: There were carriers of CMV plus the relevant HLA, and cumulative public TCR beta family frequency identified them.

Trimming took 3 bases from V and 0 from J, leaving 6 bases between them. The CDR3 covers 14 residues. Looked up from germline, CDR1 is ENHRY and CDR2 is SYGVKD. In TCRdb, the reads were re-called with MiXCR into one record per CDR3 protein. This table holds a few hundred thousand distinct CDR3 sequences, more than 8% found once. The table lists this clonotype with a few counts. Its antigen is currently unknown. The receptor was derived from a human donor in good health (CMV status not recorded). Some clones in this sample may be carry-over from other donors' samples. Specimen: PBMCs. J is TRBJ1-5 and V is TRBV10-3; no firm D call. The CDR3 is CAISEGISNQPQHF. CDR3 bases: TGTGCCATCAGTGAAGGGATTAGCAATCAGCCCCAGCATTTT.